These T cell receptor beta chains were read from a single sample in a study of T cells in localized non-small cell lung cancer. Data came from immunoSEQ multiplex PCR; TCRdb stores just in-frame clones and leaves some out. The sample includes approximately 140,000 clones, 80% to 90% of them seen just once. The source material was peripheral blood, sampled before any cancer treatment. The receptors come from a female donor older than 55 with stage I lung adenocarcinoma. Each CDR3 is given with its conserved first and last residue. Each record gives: V gene, D gene, J gene, CDR3 protein. A D gene is named only where the DNA matches it firmly.

>TRBV4-1|.|TRBJ2-7
CASSQLTGRGEQYF
>TRBV5-3|.|TRBJ2-7
CARSDRYRVKNSYEQYF
>TRBV28|.|TRBJ1-5
CASSSHPVSNQPQHF
>TRBV18|.|TRBJ2-5
CASSPGSRPGETQYF
>TRBV30|TRBD1|TRBJ1-4
CAWSVQGQGRGKLFF
>TRBV2|TRBD1|TRBJ2-7
CASSGRRQGAIYEQYF
>TRBV19|TRBD1|TRBJ2-7
CASSKDRRAYEQYF
>TRBV6-1|TRBD2|TRBJ2-1
CASSDLAGGAYNEQFF
>TRBV10-3|.|TRBJ1-2
CAISESGVGYGYTF
>TRBV9|.|TRBJ2-7
CASSVRAGSGYEQYF
>TRBV10-3|.|TRBJ2-2
CAITGSINTGELFF
>TRBV7-9|.|TRBJ1-2
CASSSWTAQDVYGYTF
>TRBV7-9|TRBD1|TRBJ2-7
CASSFWVTGGTHEQYF
>TRBV10-1|TRBD2|TRBJ2-1
CASGDRLAGGDEQFF
>TRBV29-1|TRBD1|TRBJ1-1
CSAQGAAEAFF
>TRBV5-1|.|TRBJ1-2
CASSLGSVNYGYTF
>TRBV25-1|.|TRBJ2-7
CATELVEQYF
>TRBV4-1|TRBD2|TRBJ2-7
CASSQGTSGSGQYF
>TRBV11-3|.|TRBJ2-1
CASSSRSVGLLFREQFF
>TRBV19|TRBD1|TRBJ1-1
CASRWDTGVLNTEAFF
>TRBV7-2|.|TRBJ2-1
CASSLERFEQFF
>TRBV5-6|TRBD2|TRBJ2-7
CASSLLLAGVAYEQYF
>TRBV7-9|TRBD2|TRBJ2-3
CASSLTGGPDTQYF
>TRBV6-1|TRBD2|TRBJ2-1
CASSLGLAVYNEQFF
>TRBV5-1|.|TRBJ1-5
CASSWGELSNQPQHF
>TRBV7-7|TRBD1|TRBJ2-1
CASSQTTGLGRSSYNEQFF